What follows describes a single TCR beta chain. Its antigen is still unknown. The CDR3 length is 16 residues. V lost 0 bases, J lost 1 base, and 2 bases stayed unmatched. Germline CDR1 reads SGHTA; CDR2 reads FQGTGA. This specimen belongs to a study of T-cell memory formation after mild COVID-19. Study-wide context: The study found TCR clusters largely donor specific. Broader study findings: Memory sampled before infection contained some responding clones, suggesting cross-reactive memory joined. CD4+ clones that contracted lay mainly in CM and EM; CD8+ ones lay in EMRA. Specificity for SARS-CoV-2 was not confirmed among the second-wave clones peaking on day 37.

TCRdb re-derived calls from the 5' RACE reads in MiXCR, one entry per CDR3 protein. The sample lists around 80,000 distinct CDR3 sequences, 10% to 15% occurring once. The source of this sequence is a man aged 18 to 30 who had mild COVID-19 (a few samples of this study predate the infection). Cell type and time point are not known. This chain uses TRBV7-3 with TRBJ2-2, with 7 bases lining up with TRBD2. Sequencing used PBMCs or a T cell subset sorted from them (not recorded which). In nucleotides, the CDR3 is TGTGCCAGCAGCTTAACTAGCGGGTGGAACACCGGGGAGCTGTTTTTT. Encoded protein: CASSLTSGWNTGELFF.